One and the same sample provided the 18 T cell receptor beta chains below, sequenced in a study of early T cells in non-severe SARS-CoV-2 infection. TCRdb reanalysed the 5' RACE reads using MiXCR and keeps one entry per CDR3 protein. The sample has some 97,000 distinct CDR3 sequences; roughly 9.6% are singletons. The sample was whole blood, taken at baseline. The receptors originated from an adult who was a healthcare worker with PCR-confirmed SARS-CoV-2 infection or an uninfected control (not recorded which).

This clonotype was detected many times. The J gene is TRBJ2-7, the V gene TRBV11-2, with D maybe TRBD2 (7 bases). CDR1 SGHAT and CDR2 FQNNGV come from the germline V gene. V dropped 6 bases and J dropped 6 bases, with 21 bases sitting between them. The CDR3 is 15 residues long. CDR3 bases: TGTGCCAGCAGAAGAAGCGGGGCAGGGGATGGCGAGCAGTACTTC. Amino acid sequence: CASRRSGAGDGEQYF.

The sample holds many counts of this clonotype. V is TRBV5-1 and J is TRBJ2-1; TRBD2 aligns across 8 bases. V shed 1 base, J shed 4 bases, and the junction held 4 bases outside the gene matches. The germline V gene has CDR1 SGHRS and CDR2 YFSETQ. The CDR3 runs to 15 residues. The CDR3 reads CASSLSSGGYNEQFF. As DNA, the CDR3 is TGCGCCAGCAGCTTGTCCAGCGGGGGTTACAATGAGCAGTTCTTC.

J is TRBJ2-7 and V is TRBV10-3; 10 bases align to TRBD2. Trimming cost V 10 bases and J 2 bases; bases outside gene matches: 11. Looked up from germline, CDR1 is ENHRY and CDR2 is SYGVKD. The CDR3 runs 15 residues. The CDR3 nucleotides are TGTGCCACCCGAGCGGGGGGGCAGAGCACCTACGAGCAGTACTTC. This translates into CATRAGGQSTYEQYF.

The chain is built from TRBV29-1 and TRBJ2-1, with 10 bases that match TRBD2. The CDR3 consists of 14 residues. CDR1 SQVTM and CDR2 ANQGSEA come from the germline V gene. V gave up 4 bases and J gave up 5 bases; unmatched junction bases: 5. The CDR3 loop is CSVVGLAFHNEQFF. The CDR3 bases are TGCAGCGTTGTGGGACTAGCGTTTCACAATGAGCAGTTCTTC.

This chain links TRBV7-2 with TRBJ1-6; D not certain. This CDR3 is 15 amino acids long. The germline V and J ends were trimmed by 0 bases and 8 bases, with 11 bases remaining between them. The germline CDR1 and CDR2 sequences are SGHTA and FQGNSA. CDR3 DNA sequence: TGTGCCAGCAGCTTAGCGGCGATTTGGGATTCACCCCTCCACTTT. Its protein is CASSLAAIWDSPLHF.

The rearrangement links TRBV11-2 to TRBJ2-7; 11 bases align to TRBD1. Per germline, CDR1 SGHAT and CDR2 FQNNGV. This CDR3 contains 15 residues. V trimming: 4 bases; J trimming: 1 base; junction bases outside the gene matches: 3. DNA of the CDR3: TGTGCCAGCAGCTACGGGACAGGGGGATCCTACGAGCAGTACTTC. Protein sequence: CASSYGTGGSYEQYF.

The rearrangement links TRBV27 to TRBJ1-4, with D possibly being TRBD1 (5 bases). Per the germline V gene, CDR1 is MNHEY and CDR2 is SMNVEV (reference sequence). Between the trimmed V and J ends, which lost 6 bases and 8 bases, there was a span of 10 bases. The length of the CDR3 is 12 residues. The CDR3 protein is CASRGLSEKLFF. DNA for the CDR3: TGTGCCAGCAGGGGGCTATCGGAAAAACTGTTTTTT.

As to this clonotype: One junction end does not reproduce the germline sequence, and a read error may be involved. This chain uses TRBV10-2 with TRBJ2-5; 7 bases match TRBD2. This CDR3 contains 15 residues. CDR1 is WSHSY, CDR2 SAAADI, per germline. The CDR3 DNA sequence: TGCGCCAGCAGTGGGCTAAGCGGGGTTGAAGACACCCAGTACTTC. Its translation: CASSGLSGVEDTQYF.

This clonotype was seen at least ten times. This chain connects TRBV7-9 to TRBJ2-7, with TRBD2 identical over 8 bases. Germline CDR1 SEHNR, CDR2 FQNEAQ (reference sequence). There are 16 residues in the CDR3. J gave up 3 bases and V 5 bases, and 12 bases lay outside the gene matches. CDR3 region: CASSSPGTSKGYEQYF. Here the CDR3 DNA reads TGTGCCAGCAGCAGTCCCGGGACTAGTAAGGGCTACGAGCAGTACTTC. Looking up the rest from reference TRBV7-9 and TRBJ2-7 gives the full variable domain: DTGVSQNPRHKITKRGQNVTFRCDPISEHNRLYWYRQTLGQGPEFLTYFQNEAQLEKSRLLSDRFSAERPKGSFSTLEIQRTEQGDSAMYLCASSSPGTSKGYEQYFGPGTRLTVT.

J is TRBJ1-2 and V is TRBV11-2; no reliable D call. The germline CDR1 and CDR2 sequences are SGHAT and FQNNGV. The V gene lost 6 bases and the J gene lost 4 bases, with 12 bases spanning the gap. The CDR3 is 13 amino acids. The CDR3 DNA follows: TGTGCCAGCAGTCCCGGGCCGACCTATGGCTACACCTTC. This gives the protein CASSPGPTYGYTF.

This clonotype was picked up a small number of times. The chain recombines TRBV7-9 with TRBJ2-3, with 7 bases lining up with TRBD1. V shed 4 bases and J 1 base; nucleotides not matched to a gene: 11. The CDR3 runs to 17 residues. Germline V gene sequence: CDR1 SEHNR, CDR2 FQNEAQ (reference sequence). CDR3: CASSYQGQVEGTDTQYF. CDR3 sequence (DNA): TGTGCCAGCAGCTACCAAGGACAGGTAGAGGGCACAGATACGCAGTATTTT.

Points on this clonotype: A much larger clone is a single base away; this may be a read error. The rearrangement links TRBV7-8 to TRBJ1-3; D is ambiguous. The CDR3 spans 14 residues. Germline V gene sequence: CDR1 SGHVS, CDR2 FQNEAQ. The CDR3 nucleotides read TGTGCCGGCAGCTTTCGGGGTTCAGGAAACACCATATATTTT. It yields the protein CAGSFRGSGNTIYF. The full variable domain, in which reference TRBV7-8 and TRBJ1-3 provide the parts outside the CDR3, is GAGVSQSPRYKVAKRGQDVALRCDPISGHVSLFWYQQALGQGPEFLTYFQNEAQLDKSGLPSDRFFAERPEGSVSTLKIQRTQQEDSAVYLCAGSFRGSGNTIYFGEGSWLTVV.

This clonotype was detected a few times. The chain couples TRBV6-1 to TRBJ1-1, with a tentative D call TRBD1 (6 bases). In germline, CDR1 is MNHNS, CDR2 SASEGT. V was pared by 3 bases and J by 1 base, with 15 bases between. The CDR3 loop spans 16 amino acids. The CDR3 spells CASSEQKGRGNTEAFF. The CDR3 bases are TGTGCCAGCAGTGAGCAAAAAGGCAGGGGGAACACTGAAGCTTTCTTT.

This clonotype was recorded a few times. The rearrangement uses TRBV27 and TRBJ2-1; D remains unclear. V was shortened by 6 bases and J by 3 bases, with 6 bases between the two germline ends. Germline V gives CDR1 MNHEY, CDR2 SMNVEV (reference sequence). CDR3 length: 12 residues. CDR3 nucleotide sequence: TGTGCCAGCAGACTGAACTACAATGAGCAGTTCTTC. Translation gives CASRLNYNEQFF.

The V call is TRBV5-8, the J call TRBJ2-2; D tentatively reads TRBD1 or TRBD2 (5 bases each). The CDR3 is 15 residues long. The germline V and J ends were trimmed by 0 bases and 7 bases, with 13 bases remaining between them. From germline, CDR1 is SGHTS and CDR2 YDEGEE. DNA of the CDR3: TGTGCCAGCAGCTTGGATGCTGGGACGGGCGGGGAGCTGTTTTTT. Translated, it gives CASSLDAGTGGELFF.

Regarding this clonotype: A much larger clone differs by one base, so this may be a read error. The chain recombines TRBV18 with TRBJ2-1; perhaps TRBD2 as D (7 bases). The CDR3 is made up of 16 amino acids. CDR1 and CDR2 (germline): KGHSH, LQKENI. CDR3 bases: TGTGCCGGCTCACCACCCCCAGCGGGGCCAGGGGATGAGCAGTTCTTC. Residues: CAGSPPPAGPGDEQFF. The full variable domain, its missing parts supplied by reference TRBV18 and TRBJ2-1, is NAGVMQNPRHLVRRRGQEARLRCSPMKGHSHVYWYRQLPEEGLKFMVYLQKENIIDESGMPKERFSAEFPKEGPSILRIQQVVRGDSAAYFCAGSPPPAGPGDEQFFGPGTRLTVL.

This clonotype has a handful of counts. The gene calls are TRBV5-1 and TRBJ2-2; 8 nucleotides line up with TRBD2. The CDR3 runs 15 residues. The junction had 15 bases not matched to a gene; V was cut back by 6 bases and J by 11 bases. Per the germline V gene, CDR1 is SGHRS and CDR2 is YFSETQ. The DNA of the CDR3 is TGCGCCAGCACTCTACCGGGAGGGGAAGGGACTGAGCTGTTTTTT. Translating it yields CASTLPGGEGTELFF.

There are a few counts of this clonotype. The CDR3 loop is CAISNGGAGRNEQFF. DNA for the CDR3: TGTGCCATCAGTAATGGGGGGGCGGGAAGGAATGAGCAGTTCTTC. The chain links TRBV10-3 to TRBJ2-1; D possibly corresponds to TRBD2 (7 bases). Germline CDR1 ENHRY, CDR2 SYGVKD. The length of the CDR3 is 15 residues. V was pared by 5 bases and J by 7 bases, with 18 bases between.